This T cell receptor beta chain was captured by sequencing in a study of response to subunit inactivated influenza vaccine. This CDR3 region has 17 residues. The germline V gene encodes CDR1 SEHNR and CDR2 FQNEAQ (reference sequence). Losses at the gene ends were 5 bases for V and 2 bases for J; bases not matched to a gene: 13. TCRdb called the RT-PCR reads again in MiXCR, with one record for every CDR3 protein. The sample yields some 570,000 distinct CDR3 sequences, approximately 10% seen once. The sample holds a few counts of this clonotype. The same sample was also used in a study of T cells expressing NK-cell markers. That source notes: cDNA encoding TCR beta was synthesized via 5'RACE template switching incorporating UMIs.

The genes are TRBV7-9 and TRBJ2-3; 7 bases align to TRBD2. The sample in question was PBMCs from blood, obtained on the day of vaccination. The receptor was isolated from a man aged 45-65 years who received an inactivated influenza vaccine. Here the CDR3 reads CASSLKVTSELTDTQYF. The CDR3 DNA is TGTGCCAGCAGCCTTAAAGTAACTAGCGAACTCACAGATACGCAGTATTTT.